The 8 T cell receptor beta chains reported below all come from one sample, sequenced in a study of blood T cell repertoires in COVID-19. TCRdb keeps only in-frame clones here, not all; method: immunoSEQ multiplex PCR. Among approximately 250,000 clones listed, approximately 85% were seen once. Sequencing input: peripheral blood. These receptors originate from a middle-aged man with acute or convalescent COVID-19.

The V and J genes are TRBV7-8 and TRBJ1-2; TRBD1 aligns across 7 bases. Germline lookup yields CDR1 SGHVS and CDR2 FQNEAQ. The length of the CDR3 is 14 residues. V trimming: 0 bases; J trimming: 4 bases; junction bases outside the gene matches: 2. CDR3 bases: TGTGCCAGCAGCTTAGCCAGGGGGATCTATGGCTACACCTTC. Protein: CASSLARGIYGYTF. The full variable domain, its missing parts supplied by reference TRBV7-8 and TRBJ1-2, is GAGVSQSPRYKVAKRGQDVALRCDPISGHVSLFWYQQALGQGPEFLTYFQNEAQLDKSGLPSDRFFAERPEGSVSTLKIQRTQQEDSAVYLCASSLARGIYGYTFGSGTRLTVV.

The chain links TRBV19 to TRBJ2-3; 8 bases align to TRBD2. The CDR3 is 16 amino acids. Germline V gives CDR1 LNHDA, CDR2 SQIVND (reference sequence). The junction had 8 bases not matched to a gene; V was cut back by 6 bases and J by 0 bases. CDR3 coding DNA: TGTGCCAGTAGCGGGCGGGAGGCGGGGAGCACAGATACGCAGTATTTT. Residues: CASSGREAGSTDTQYF.

This rearrangement joins TRBV11-3 to TRBJ1-1, with unresolved D. Germline V gene lookup returns CDR1 SGHNT and CDR2 YENEEA. CDR3 size: 16 residues. Deletions cut 5 bases from V and 1 base from J, with 17 bases between. DNA for the CDR3: TGTGCCAGCAGCCACACGGCCCTGGAGGGGAACACTGAAGCTTTCTTT. It translates to CASSHTALEGNTEAFF.

V gene TRBV27 combines with J gene TRBJ1-2; tentatively, D is TRBD1 (6 bases). The CDR3 has 17 amino acids. Germline CDR1 is MNHEY and CDR2 is SMNVEV (reference sequence). V was shortened by 6 bases and J by 4 bases, with 24 bases between the two germline ends. The DNA of the CDR3 is TGTGCCAGCAGCATGACAGGTCTCGCCAATCTCGGCTATGGCTACACCTTC. Protein sequence: CASSMTGLANLGYGYTF.

This chain uses TRBV2 with TRBJ1-4; D not certain. CDR3 length: 15 amino acids. Trimming left V 6 bases short and J 3 bases short, with 14 bases between. Per the germline V gene, CDR1 is SNHLY and CDR2 is FYNNEI. CDR3 sequence: CASSLLRVSNEKLFF. CDR3 bases: TGTGCCAGCAGCCTCCTGAGGGTGTCTAATGAAAAACTGTTTTTT. The variable domain in full, with the rest retrieved from reference TRBV2 and TRBJ1-4, is EPEVTQTPSHQVTQMGQEVILRCVPISNHLYFYWYRQILGQKVEFLVSFYNNEISEKSEIFDDQFSVERPDGSNFTLKIRSTKLEDSAMYFCASSLLRVSNEKLFFGSGTQLSVL.

J is TRBJ2-1 and V is TRBV5-1; the match to TRBD2 covers 11 bases. There are 17 residues in the CDR3. The germline CDR1 and CDR2 sequences are SGHRS and YFSETQ. After removal of 4 bases from V and 2 bases from J, the junction contained 8 bases not matched to a gene. The CDR3 reads CASSKTASGGPYNEQFF. CDR3 DNA: TGCGCCAGCAGCAAAACTGCTAGCGGGGGGCCCTACAATGAGCAGTTCTTC.

Only one count was recorded for this clone. The chain has TRBV6-6 and TRBJ1-1; the D is unclear. This CDR3 region has 14 residues. Trimming took off 6 bases at V and 0 bases at J, with 11 bases between the two ends. Germline assignment: CDR1 MNHNY and CDR2 SVGAGI (reference sequence). This CDR3 is CASSPQLMNTEAFF. Written as DNA, the CDR3 is TGTGCCAGCAGCCCACAGCTCATGAACACTGAAGCTTTCTTT.

The chain links TRBV6-6 to TRBJ1-1; D may be TRBD1 (5 bases). Germline-derived CDR1 and CDR2 are MNHNY and SVGAGI (reference sequence). This CDR3 is built from 14 residues. V was trimmed by 2 bases and J by 1 base, leaving 8 bases between them. CDR3 DNA sequence: TGTGCCAGCAGTTACGGGCAGGGGAACACTGAAGCTTTCTTT. This encodes CASSYGQGNTEAFF.